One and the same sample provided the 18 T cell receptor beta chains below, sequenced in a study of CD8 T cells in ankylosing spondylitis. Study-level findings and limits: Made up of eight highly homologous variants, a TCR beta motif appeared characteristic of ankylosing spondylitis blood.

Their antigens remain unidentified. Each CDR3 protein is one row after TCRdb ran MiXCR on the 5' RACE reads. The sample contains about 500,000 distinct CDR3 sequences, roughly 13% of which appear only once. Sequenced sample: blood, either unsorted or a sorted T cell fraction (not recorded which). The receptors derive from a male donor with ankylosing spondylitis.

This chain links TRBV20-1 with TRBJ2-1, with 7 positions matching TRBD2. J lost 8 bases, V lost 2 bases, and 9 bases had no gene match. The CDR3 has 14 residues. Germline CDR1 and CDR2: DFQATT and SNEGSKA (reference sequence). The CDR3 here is CSARSVGRGDEQFF. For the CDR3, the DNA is TGCAGTGCTAGAAGCGTAGGCCGGGGGGATGAGCAGTTCTTC.

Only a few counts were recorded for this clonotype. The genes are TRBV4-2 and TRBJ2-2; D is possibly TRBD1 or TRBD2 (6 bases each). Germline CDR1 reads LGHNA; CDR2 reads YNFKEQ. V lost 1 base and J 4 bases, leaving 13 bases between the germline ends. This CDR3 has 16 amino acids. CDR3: CASSQGGAGVTGELFF. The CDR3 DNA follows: TGTGCCAGCAGCCAAGGGGGGGCAGGAGTCACCGGGGAGCTGTTTTTT.

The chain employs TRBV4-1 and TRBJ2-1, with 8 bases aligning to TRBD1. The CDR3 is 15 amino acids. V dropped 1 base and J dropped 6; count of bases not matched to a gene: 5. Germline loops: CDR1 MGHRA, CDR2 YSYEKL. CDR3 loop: CASSQGQGFRNEQFF. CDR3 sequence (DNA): TGCGCCAGCAGCCAAGGACAGGGGTTCCGCAATGAGCAGTTCTTC.

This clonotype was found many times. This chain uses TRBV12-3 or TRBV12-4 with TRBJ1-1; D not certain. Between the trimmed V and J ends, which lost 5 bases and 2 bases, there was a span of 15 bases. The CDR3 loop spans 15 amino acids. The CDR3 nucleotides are TGTGCCAGCAGTCCCCGGTCCACGCCCAACACTGAAGCTTTCTTT. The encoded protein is CASSPRSTPNTEAFF.

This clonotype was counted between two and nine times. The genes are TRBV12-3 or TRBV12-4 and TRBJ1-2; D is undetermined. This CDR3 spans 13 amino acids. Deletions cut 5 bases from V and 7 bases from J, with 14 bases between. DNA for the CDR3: TGTGCCAGCAGTCCGTCCGGGGTGGGTGGCTACACCTTC. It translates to CASSPSGVGGYTF.

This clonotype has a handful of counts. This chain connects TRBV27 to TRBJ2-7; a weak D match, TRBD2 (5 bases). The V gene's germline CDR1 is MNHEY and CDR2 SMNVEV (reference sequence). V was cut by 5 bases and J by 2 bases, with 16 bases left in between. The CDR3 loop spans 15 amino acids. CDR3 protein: CASSLGGTTPYEQYF. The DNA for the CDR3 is TGTGCCAGCAGTCTCGGAGGTACCACCCCCTACGAGCAGTACTTC.

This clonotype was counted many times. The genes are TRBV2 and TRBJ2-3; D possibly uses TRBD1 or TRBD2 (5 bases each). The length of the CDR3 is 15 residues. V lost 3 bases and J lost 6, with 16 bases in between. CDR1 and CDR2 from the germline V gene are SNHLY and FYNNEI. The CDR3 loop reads CASSDTGTTRDTQYF. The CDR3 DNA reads TGTGCCAGCAGTGATACCGGGACCACCAGGGATACGCAGTATTTT.

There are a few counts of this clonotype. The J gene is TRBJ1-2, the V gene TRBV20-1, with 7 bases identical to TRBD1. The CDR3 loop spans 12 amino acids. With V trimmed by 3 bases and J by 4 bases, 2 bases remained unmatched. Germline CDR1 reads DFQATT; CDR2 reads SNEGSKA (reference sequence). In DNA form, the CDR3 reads TGCAGTGCTAGGAGGGACAGCTATGGCTACACCTTC. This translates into CSARRDSYGYTF.

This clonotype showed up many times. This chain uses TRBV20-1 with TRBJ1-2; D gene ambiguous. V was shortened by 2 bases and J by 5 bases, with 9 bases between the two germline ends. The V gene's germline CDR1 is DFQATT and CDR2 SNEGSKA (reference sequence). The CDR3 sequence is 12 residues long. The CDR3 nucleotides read TGCAGTGCTAGACCGGCATTATATGGCTACACCTTC. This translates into CSARPALYGYTF.

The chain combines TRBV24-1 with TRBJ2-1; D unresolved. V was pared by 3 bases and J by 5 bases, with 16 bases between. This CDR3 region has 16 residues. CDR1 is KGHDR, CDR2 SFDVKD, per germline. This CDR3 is CATSDPGQWMDNEQFF. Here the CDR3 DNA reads TGTGCCACCAGTGATCCTGGGCAGTGGATGGACAATGAGCAGTTCTTC.

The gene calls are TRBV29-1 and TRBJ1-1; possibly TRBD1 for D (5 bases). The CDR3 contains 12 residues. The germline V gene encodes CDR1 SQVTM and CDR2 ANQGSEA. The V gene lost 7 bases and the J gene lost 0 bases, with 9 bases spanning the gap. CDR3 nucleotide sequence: TGCAGCGCGACAGCCATGAACACTGAAGCTTTCTTT. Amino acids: CSATAMNTEAFF.

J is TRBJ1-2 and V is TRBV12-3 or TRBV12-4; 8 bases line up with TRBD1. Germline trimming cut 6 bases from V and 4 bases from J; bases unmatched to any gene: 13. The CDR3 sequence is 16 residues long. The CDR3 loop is CASRPRDRSIGYGYTF. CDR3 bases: TGTGCCAGCAGGCCCCGGGACAGGAGTATCGGCTATGGCTACACCTTC.

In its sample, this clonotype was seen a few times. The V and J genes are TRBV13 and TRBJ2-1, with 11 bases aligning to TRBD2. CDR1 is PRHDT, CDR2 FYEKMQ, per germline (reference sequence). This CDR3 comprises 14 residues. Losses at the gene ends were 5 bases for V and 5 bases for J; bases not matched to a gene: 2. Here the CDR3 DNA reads TGTGCCAGCAGCGAGGGACTAGCGGACAATGAGCAGTTCTTC. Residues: CASSEGLADNEQFF.

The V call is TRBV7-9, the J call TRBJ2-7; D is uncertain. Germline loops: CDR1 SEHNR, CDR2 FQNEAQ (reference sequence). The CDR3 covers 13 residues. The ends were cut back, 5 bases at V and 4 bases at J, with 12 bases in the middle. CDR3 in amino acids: CASSVDSEYEQYV. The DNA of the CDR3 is TGTGCCAGCAGCGTTGATTCCGAGTACGAGCAGTACGTC.

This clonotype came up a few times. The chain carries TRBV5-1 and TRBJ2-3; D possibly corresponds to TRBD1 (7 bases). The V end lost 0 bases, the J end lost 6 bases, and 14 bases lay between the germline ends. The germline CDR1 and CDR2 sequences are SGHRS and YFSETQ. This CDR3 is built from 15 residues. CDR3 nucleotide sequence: TGCGCCAGCAGCTTGGGGACAGGAGGGAGTGATACGCAGTATTTT. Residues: CASSLGTGGSDTQYF.

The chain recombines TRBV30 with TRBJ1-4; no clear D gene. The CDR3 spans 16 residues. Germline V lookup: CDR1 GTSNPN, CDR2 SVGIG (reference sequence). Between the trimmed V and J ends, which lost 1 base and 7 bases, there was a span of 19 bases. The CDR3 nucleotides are TGTGCCTGGAGTGCCTTCGAGCCCCCTCGAGGTGAAAAACTGTTTTTT. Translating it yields CAWSAFEPPRGEKLFF.

CDR3 in amino acids: CASTDGGNTEAFF. As DNA, the CDR3 is TGTGCCAGCACTGATGGGGGAAACACTGAAGCTTTCTTT. The gene calls are TRBV6-1 and TRBJ1-1; D is perhaps TRBD1 (5 bases). CDR1 and CDR2 (germline): MNHNS, SASEGT. Trimming stripped 7 bases from V and 2 bases from J, with 11 bases between. This CDR3 comprises 13 residues.

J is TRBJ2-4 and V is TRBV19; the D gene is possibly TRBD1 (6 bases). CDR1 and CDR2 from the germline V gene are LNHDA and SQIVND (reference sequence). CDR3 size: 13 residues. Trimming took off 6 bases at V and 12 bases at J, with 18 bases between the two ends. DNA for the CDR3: TGTGCCAGTAGGGGGGACAACCTCTGGGATCAGTACTTC. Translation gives CASRGDNLWDQYF. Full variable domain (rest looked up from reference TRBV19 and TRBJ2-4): DGGITQSPKYLFRKEGQNVTLSCEQNLNHDAMYWYRQDPGQGLRLIYYSQIVNDFQKGDIAEGYSVSREKKESFPLTVTSAQKNPTAFYLCASRGDNLWDQYFGAGTRLSVL.